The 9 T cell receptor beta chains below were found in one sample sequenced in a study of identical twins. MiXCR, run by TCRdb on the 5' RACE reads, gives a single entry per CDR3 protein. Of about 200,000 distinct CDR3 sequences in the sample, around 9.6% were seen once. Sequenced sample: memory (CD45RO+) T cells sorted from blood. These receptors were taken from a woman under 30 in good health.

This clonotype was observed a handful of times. CDR3 in DNA: TGTGCCAGCAGGGTCGGACTAGCGCCGTCCTACAATGAGCAGTTCTTC. Translated: CASRVGLAPSYNEQFF. This chain connects TRBV6-1 to TRBJ2-1; TRBD2 matches 9 bases. The CDR3 runs to 16 residues. V trimming: 6 bases; J trimming: 1 base; junction bases outside the gene matches: 7. The germline CDR1 and CDR2 sequences are MNHNS and SASEGT.

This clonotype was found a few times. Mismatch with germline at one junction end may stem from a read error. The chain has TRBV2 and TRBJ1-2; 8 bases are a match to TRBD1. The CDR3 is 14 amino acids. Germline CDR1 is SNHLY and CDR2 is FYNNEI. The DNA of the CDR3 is TGTGCCAGCAGTGATAGGGGCAGGGGGCCCGCTACGGCCTTC. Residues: CASSDRGRGPATAF.

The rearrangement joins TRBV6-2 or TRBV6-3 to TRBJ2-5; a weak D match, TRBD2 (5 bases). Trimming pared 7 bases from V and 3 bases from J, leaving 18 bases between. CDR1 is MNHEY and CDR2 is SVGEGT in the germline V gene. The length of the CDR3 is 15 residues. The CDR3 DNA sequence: TGTGCCAGCACCCCTAAAGAGCGGATCAAAGAGACCCAGTACTTC. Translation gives CASTPKERIKETQYF.

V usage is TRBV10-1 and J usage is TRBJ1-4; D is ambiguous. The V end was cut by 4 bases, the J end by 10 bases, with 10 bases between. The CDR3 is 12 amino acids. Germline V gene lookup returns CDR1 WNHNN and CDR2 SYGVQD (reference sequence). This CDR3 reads CASSAGTGKLFF. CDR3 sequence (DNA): TGCGCCAGCAGTGCCGGTACGGGAAAACTGTTTTTT.

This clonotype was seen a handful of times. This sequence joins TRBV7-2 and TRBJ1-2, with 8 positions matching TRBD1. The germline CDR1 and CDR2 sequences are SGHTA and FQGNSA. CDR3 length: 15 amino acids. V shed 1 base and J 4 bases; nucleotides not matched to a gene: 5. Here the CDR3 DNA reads TGTGCCAGCAGCTTAGGGCGCACAGGGGGCTATGGCTACACCTTC. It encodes CASSLGRTGGYGYTF.

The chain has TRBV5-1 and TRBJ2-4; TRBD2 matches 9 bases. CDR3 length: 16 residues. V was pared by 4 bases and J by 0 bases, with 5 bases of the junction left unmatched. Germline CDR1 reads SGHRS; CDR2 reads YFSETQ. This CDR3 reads CASSGGTSRAKNIQYF. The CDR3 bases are TGCGCCAGCAGCGGGGGGACTAGCAGAGCCAAAAACATTCAGTACTTC.

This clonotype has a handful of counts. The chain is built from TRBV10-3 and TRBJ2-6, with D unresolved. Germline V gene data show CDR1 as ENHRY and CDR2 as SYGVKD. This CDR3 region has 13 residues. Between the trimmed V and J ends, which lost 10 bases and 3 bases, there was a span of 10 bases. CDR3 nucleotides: TGTGCCACCTTGGCAGGTGGGGCCAACGTCCTGACTTTC. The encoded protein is CATLAGGANVLTF.

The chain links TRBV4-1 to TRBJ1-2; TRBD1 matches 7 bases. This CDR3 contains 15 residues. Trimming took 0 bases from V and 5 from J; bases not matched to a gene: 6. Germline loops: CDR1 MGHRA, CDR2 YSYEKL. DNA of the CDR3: TGCGCCAGCAGCCAAGATTGGGCAGGGGGATATGGCTACACCTTC. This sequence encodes CASSQDWAGGYGYTF.

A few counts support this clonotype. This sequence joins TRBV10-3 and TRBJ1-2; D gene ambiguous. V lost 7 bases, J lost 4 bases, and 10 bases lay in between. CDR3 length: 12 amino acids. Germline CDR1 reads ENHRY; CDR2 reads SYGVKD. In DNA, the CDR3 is TGTGCCATCAAGCGGGGTATCTATGGCTACACCTTC. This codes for CAIKRGIYGYTF.